This T cell receptor beta chain derives from a study of T cell responses to AZD1222 COVID-19 vaccine. About the study: Second-dose intervals near 4 or 12 weeks were combined.

In germline, CDR1 is SGHTS, CDR2 YDEGEE. V lost 1 base and J lost 4, with 11 bases in between. The CDR3 length is 14 residues. This table comes from immunoSEQ multiplex PCR, and its TCRdb copy is limited to in-frame clones, with some not included. Here the sample spans 72,000 or so clones, 85% being singletons. The clonotype originates from an adult in good health. The chain carries TRBV5-8 and TRBJ1-1; no firm D call. The starting material was peripheral blood, obtained on day 0 of AZD1222 vaccination. The CDR3 here is CASSLQDGVTEAFF. The DNA for the CDR3 is TGTGCCAGCAGCTTGCAGGATGGGGTCACTGAAGCTTTCTTT.